These T cell receptor beta chains were read from a single sample in a study of cytomegalovirus exposure and HLA in healthy donors. The assay was immunoSEQ multiplex PCR, and TCRdb's table has in-frame clones only and misses some. The table includes 220,000 or so clones, 75% to 85% detected once. Sequencing used PBMCs. The receptor set was obtained from a woman aged 40 to 50 in good health and CMV-seronegative. CDR3s include the opening cysteine and the closing phenylalanine or tryptophan. The order of the fields is J gene, clone size, D gene, V gene, CDR3 protein, CDR3 DNA. The D gene is left open where the match is weak. Clone size is shown for a subset of rows, as once, few, many or a class of expanded clone.

j_gene: TRBJ2-7
abundance: NA
d_gene: TRBD1
v_gene: TRBV5-1
CDR3aa: CASSLGTGVYEQYF
CDR3nt: TGCGCCAGCAGCTTGGGGACAGGAGTCTACGAGCAGTACTTC

j_gene: TRBJ1-3
abundance: NA
d_gene: NA
v_gene: TRBV6-6
CDR3aa: CASTDRLSSGNTIYF
CDR3nt: TGTGCCAGCACCGACAGGTTAAGCTCTGGAAACACCATATATTTT

j_gene: TRBJ1-2
abundance: NA
d_gene: NA
v_gene: TRBV30
CDR3aa: CAWSVGGGYTF
CDR3nt: TGTGCCTGGAGTGTAGGAGGGGGCTACACCTTC

j_gene: TRBJ1-5
abundance: NA
d_gene: TRBD1
v_gene: TRBV28
CDR3aa: CASSSTRDRGRRDPPISQHF
CDR3nt: TGTGCCAGCAGTTCAACCCGGGACAGGGGGCGCCGCGACCCCCCGATCTCCCAGCATTTT

j_gene: TRBJ2-1
abundance: NA
d_gene: TRBD2
v_gene: TRBV14
CDR3aa: CASSPRGLAVPFYEQFF
CDR3nt: TGTGCCAGCAGCCCCCGAGGACTAGCGGTCCCGTTTTATGAGCAGTTCTTC

j_gene: TRBJ2-3
abundance: NA
d_gene: TRBD1
v_gene: TRBV7-3
CDR3aa: CASGTGSTDTQYF
CDR3nt: TGTGCCAGTGGGACAGGGTCAACAGATACGCAGTATTTT

j_gene: TRBJ2-1
abundance: few
d_gene: TRBD1
v_gene: TRBV4-1
CDR3aa: CASSQEDGQGFNEQFF
CDR3nt: TGCGCCAGCAGCCAAGAAGACGGACAGGGGTTCAATGAGCAGTTCTTC

j_gene: TRBJ1-2
abundance: once
d_gene: NA
v_gene: TRBV9
CDR3aa: CASSQRPLQGSGYGYTF
CDR3nt: TGTGCCAGCAGCCAGAGACCCTTACAGGGAAGCGGTTATGGCTACACCTTC

j_gene: TRBJ2-6
abundance: NA
d_gene: NA
v_gene: TRBV7-6
CDR3aa: CASSPLPSVSGANVLTF
CDR3nt: TGTGCCAGCAGCCCCCTCCCCTCTGTCTCTGGGGCCAACGTCCTGACTTTC

j_gene: TRBJ2-7
abundance: NA
d_gene: TRBD1
v_gene: TRBV2
CDR3aa: CASRTGYSQVEQYF
CDR3nt: TGTGCCAGCAGGACAGGGTATAGTCAAGTCGAGCAGTACTTC

j_gene: TRBJ1-5
abundance: NA
d_gene: NA
v_gene: TRBV27
CDR3aa: CASSFSGNEPQHF
CDR3nt: TGTGCCAGCAGTTTCTCGGGGAACGAGCCCCAGCATTTT

j_gene: TRBJ2-2
abundance: NA
d_gene: NA
v_gene: TRBV5-1
CDR3aa: CASSLGQTGEMFF
CDR3nt: TGCGCCAGCAGCTTGGGGCAAACCGGGGAGATGTTTTTT

j_gene: TRBJ2-6
abundance: NA
d_gene: TRBD1
v_gene: TRBV19
CDR3aa: CASSGTGGSGANVLTF
CDR3nt: TGTGCCAGTAGTGGGACAGGGGGCTCTGGGGCCAACGTCCTGACTTTC

j_gene: TRBJ2-5
abundance: NA
d_gene: TRBD2
v_gene: TRBV6-6
CDR3aa: CASSLGLAAQETQYF
CDR3nt: TGTGCCAGCAGTTTGGGACTAGCGGCCCAAGAGACCCAGTACTTC

j_gene: TRBJ2-5
abundance: NA
d_gene: TRBD2
v_gene: TRBV7-2
CDR3aa: CASTGGASGETQYF
CDR3nt: TGTGCCAGCACCGGGGGGGCTAGTGGGGAGACCCAGTACTTC

j_gene: TRBJ2-7
abundance: NA
d_gene: NA
v_gene: TRBV7-2
CDR3aa: CASSLTGDPAGYYEQYF
CDR3nt: TGTGCCAGCAGCTTAACGGGGGATCCAGCGGGCTACTACGAGCAGTACTTC

j_gene: TRBJ1-1
abundance: NA
d_gene: NA
v_gene: TRBV20-1
CDR3aa: CSVRGEGEAFF
CDR3nt: TGCAGTGTTAGGGGCGAGGGTGAAGCTTTCTTT

j_gene: TRBJ2-7
abundance: NA
d_gene: NA
v_gene: TRBV28
CDR3aa: CASIGQFYEQYF
CDR3nt: TGTGCCAGCATCGGACAGTTCTACGAGCAGTACTTC

j_gene: TRBJ2-6
abundance: NA
d_gene: NA
v_gene: TRBV23-1
CDR3aa: CASSQSGGSDRLPLLTF
CDR3nt: TGCGCCAGCAGTCAATCAGGGGGAAGCGACAGGTTACCTCTTCTGACTTTC

j_gene: TRBJ2-1
abundance: few
d_gene: TRBD2
v_gene: TRBV7-2
CDR3aa: CASSPSGSYNEQFF
CDR3nt: TGTGCCAGCAGCCCCAGCGGGAGCTACAATGAGCAGTTCTTC

j_gene: TRBJ2-1
abundance: NA
d_gene: NA
v_gene: TRBV4-1
CDR3aa: CASSLPGSNEQFF
CDR3nt: TGCGCCAGCAGCCTCCCCGGGAGCAATGAGCAGTTCTTC

j_gene: TRBJ2-1
abundance: NA
d_gene: TRBD2
v_gene: TRBV6-4
CDR3aa: CASSDSLLADYNEQFF
CDR3nt: TGTGCCAGCAGTGACTCGTTACTAGCGGACTACAATGAGCAGTTCTTC

j_gene: TRBJ2-3
abundance: NA
d_gene: NA
v_gene: TRBV5-1
CDR3aa: CASSLQRRSTDTQYF
CDR3nt: TGCGCCAGCAGCTTGCAGCGGAGGTCGACAGATACGCAGTATTTT

j_gene: TRBJ2-7
abundance: NA
d_gene: TRBD1
v_gene: TRBV27
CDR3aa: CASTPVGQGSYEQYF
CDR3nt: TGTGCCAGCACCCCGGTGGGACAGGGCTCCTACGAGCAGTACTTC

j_gene: TRBJ2-7
abundance: once
d_gene: NA
v_gene: TRBV28
CDR3aa: CASSLTYLAYEQYF
CDR3nt: TGTGCCAGCAGTTTAACCTATTTAGCCTACGAGCAGTACTTC

j_gene: TRBJ2-7
abundance: NA
d_gene: TRBD2
v_gene: TRBV28
CDR3aa: CASSLRASGRASYEQYF
CDR3nt: TGTGCCAGCAGTCTCAGGGCTAGCGGGAGGGCCAGCTACGAGCAGTACTTC

j_gene: TRBJ1-5
abundance: NA
d_gene: NA
v_gene: TRBV30
CDR3aa: CAWAGEFGNQPQHF
CDR3nt: TGTGCCTGGGCCGGTGAATTCGGGAATCAGCCCCAGCATTTT

j_gene: TRBJ1-2
abundance: NA
d_gene: TRBD1
v_gene: TRBV15
CDR3aa: CATSRAQGDRSSYGYTF
CDR3nt: TGTGCCACCAGCAGAGCACAAGGGGACAGGTCCTCCTATGGCTACACCTTC

j_gene: TRBJ1-5
abundance: NA
d_gene: NA
v_gene: TRBV30
CDR3aa: CAWSGGQFNQPQHF
CDR3nt: TGTGCCTGGAGTGGAGGACAGTTCAATCAGCCCCAGCATTTT

j_gene: TRBJ1-1
abundance: NA
d_gene: NA
v_gene: TRBV30
CDR3aa: CAWSPTKWANTEAFF
CDR3nt: TGTGCCTGGAGTCCCACCAAGTGGGCGAACACTGAAGCTTTCTTT

j_gene: TRBJ1-5
abundance: NA
d_gene: NA
v_gene: TRBV27
CDR3aa: CASSLSQRQPQHF
CDR3nt: TGTGCCAGCAGTTTGTCACAGCGGCAGCCCCAGCATTTT

j_gene: TRBJ2-3
abundance: NA
d_gene: NA
v_gene: TRBV9
CDR3aa: CASSVGVQGTDTQYF
CDR3nt: TGTGCCAGCAGCGTGGGGGTACAGGGCACGGATACGCAGTATTTT

j_gene: TRBJ1-5
abundance: NA
d_gene: NA
v_gene: TRBV7-9
CDR3aa: CASGWPGSDQPQHF
CDR3nt: TGTGCCAGTGGTTGGCCGGGGAGCGACCAGCCCCAGCATTTT

j_gene: TRBJ2-7
abundance: NA
d_gene: NA
v_gene: TRBV7-9
CDR3aa: CASSPLAAPYEQYF
CDR3nt: TGTGCCAGCAGCCCATTAGCGGCCCCCTACGAGCAGTACTTC

j_gene: TRBJ2-1
abundance: NA
d_gene: NA
v_gene: TRBV4-1
CDR3aa: CASSLGRGNEQFF
CDR3nt: TGCGCCAGCAGCCTAGGGCGGGGAAATGAGCAGTTCTTC

j_gene: TRBJ2-1
abundance: NA
d_gene: TRBD1
v_gene: TRBV27
CDR3aa: CASRRFNRGQYNEQFF
CDR3nt: TGTGCCAGCAGACGATTCAACAGGGGCCAGTACAATGAGCAGTTCTTC

j_gene: TRBJ1-1
abundance: NA
d_gene: NA
v_gene: TRBV5-1
CDR3aa: CASSLVWQDGAFF
CDR3nt: TGCGCCAGCAGCTTGGTATGGCAGGATGGGGCTTTCTTT

j_gene: TRBJ1-1
abundance: NA
d_gene: NA
v_gene: TRBV5-8
CDR3aa: CASSSGQRLTEAFF
CDR3nt: TGTGCCAGCAGCTCAGGACAGAGGTTGACTGAAGCTTTCTTT

j_gene: TRBJ2-7
abundance: NA
d_gene: TRBD2
v_gene: TRBV4-2
CDR3aa: CASSQGLPGRERSEQYF
CDR3nt: TGTGCCAGCAGCCAAGGTCTGCCGGGGCGGGAGAGGTCCGAGCAGTACTTC

j_gene: TRBJ2-2
abundance: once
d_gene: TRBD2
v_gene: TRBV10-3
CDR3aa: CAISEWSTSGANTGELFF
CDR3nt: TGTGCCATCAGTGAGTGGAGCACTAGCGGGGCGAACACCGGGGAGCTGTTTTTT